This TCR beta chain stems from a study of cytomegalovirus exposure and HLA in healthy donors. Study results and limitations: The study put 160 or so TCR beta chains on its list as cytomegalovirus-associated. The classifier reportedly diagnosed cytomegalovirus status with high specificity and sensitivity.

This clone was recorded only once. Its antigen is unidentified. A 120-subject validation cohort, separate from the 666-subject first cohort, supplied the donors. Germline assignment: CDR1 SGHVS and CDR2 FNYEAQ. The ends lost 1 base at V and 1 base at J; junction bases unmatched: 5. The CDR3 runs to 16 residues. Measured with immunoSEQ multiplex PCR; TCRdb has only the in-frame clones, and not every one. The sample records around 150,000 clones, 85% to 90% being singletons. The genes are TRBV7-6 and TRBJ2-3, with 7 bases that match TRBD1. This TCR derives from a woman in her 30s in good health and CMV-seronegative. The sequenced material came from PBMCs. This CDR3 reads CASSLDKGAGTDTQYF. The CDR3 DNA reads TGTGCCAGCAGCTTAGATAAGGGGGCAGGCACAGATACGCAGTATTTT.